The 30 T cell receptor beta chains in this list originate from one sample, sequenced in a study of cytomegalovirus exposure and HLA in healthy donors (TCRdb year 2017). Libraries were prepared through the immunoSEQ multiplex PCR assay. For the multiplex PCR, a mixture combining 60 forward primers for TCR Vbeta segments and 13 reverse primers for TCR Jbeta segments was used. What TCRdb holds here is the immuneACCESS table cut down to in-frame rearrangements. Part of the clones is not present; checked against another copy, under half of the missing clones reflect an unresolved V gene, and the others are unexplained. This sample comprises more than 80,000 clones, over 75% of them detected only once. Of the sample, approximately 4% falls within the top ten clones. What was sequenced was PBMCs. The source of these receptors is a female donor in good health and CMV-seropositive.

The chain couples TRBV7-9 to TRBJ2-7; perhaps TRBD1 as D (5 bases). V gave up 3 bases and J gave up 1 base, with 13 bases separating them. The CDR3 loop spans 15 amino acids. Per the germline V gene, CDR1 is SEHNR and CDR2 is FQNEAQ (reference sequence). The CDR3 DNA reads TGTGCCAGCAGCTTTGGGCAGGGTGATTCCTACGAGCAGTACTTC. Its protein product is CASSFGQGDSYEQYF.

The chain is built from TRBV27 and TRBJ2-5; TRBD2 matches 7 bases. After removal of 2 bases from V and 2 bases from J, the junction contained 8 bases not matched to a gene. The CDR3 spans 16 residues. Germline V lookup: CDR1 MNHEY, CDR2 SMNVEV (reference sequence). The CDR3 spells CASSLLYGGSQETQYF. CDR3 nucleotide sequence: TGTGCCAGCAGTTTACTTTACGGGGGGTCTCAAGAGACCCAGTACTTC.

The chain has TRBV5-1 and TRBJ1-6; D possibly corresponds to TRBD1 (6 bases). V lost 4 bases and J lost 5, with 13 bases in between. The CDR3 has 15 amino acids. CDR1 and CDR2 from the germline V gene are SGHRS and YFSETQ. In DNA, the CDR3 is TGCGCCAGCAGCCTACAGGGACCAAATAATTCACCCCTCCACTTT. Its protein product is CASSLQGPNNSPLHF. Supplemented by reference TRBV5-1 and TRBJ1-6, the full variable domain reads KAGVTQTPRYLIKTRGQQVTLSCSPISGHRSVSWYQQTPGQGLQFLFEYFSETQRNKGNFPGRFSGRQFSNSRSEMNVSTLELGDSALYLCASSLQGPNNSPLHFGNGTRLTVT.

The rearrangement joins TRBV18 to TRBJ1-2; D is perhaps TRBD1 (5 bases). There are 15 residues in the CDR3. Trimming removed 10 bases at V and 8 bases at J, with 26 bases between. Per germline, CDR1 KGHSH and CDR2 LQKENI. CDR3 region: CATSPNGGGSGGYTF. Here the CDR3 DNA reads TGTGCCACCTCCCCGAATGGGGGAGGCTCGGGCGGCTACACCTTC. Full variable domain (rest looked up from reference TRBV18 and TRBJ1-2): NAGVMQNPRHLVRRRGQEARLRCSPMKGHSHVYWYRQLPEEGLKFMVYLQKENIIDESGMPKERFSAEFPKEGPSILRIQQVVRGDSAAYFCATSPNGGGSGGYTFGSGTRLTVV.

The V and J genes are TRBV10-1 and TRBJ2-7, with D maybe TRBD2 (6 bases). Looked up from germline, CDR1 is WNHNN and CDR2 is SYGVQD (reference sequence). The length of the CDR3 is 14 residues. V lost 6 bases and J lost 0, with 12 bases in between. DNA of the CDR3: TGCGCCAGCAGGGAACGGAGGGGCTCCTACGAGCAGTACTTC. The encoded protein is CASRERRGSYEQYF.

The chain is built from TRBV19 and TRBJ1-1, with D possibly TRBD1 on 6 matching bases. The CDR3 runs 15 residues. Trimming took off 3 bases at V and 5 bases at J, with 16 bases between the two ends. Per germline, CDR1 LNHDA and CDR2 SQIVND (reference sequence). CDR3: CASSMWGGLGTEAFF. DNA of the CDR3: TGTGCCAGTAGTATGTGGGGGGGGCTGGGGACTGAAGCTTTCTTT.

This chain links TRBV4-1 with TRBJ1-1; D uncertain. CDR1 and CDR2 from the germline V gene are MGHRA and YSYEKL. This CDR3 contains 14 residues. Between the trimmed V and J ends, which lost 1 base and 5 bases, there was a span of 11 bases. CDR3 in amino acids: CASSQGPQWTEAFF. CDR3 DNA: TGCGCCAGCAGCCAAGGCCCACAGTGGACTGAAGCTTTCTTT.

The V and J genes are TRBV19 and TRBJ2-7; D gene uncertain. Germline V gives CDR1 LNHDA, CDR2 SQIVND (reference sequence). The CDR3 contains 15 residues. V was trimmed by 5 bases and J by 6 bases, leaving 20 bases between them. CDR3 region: CASSVTTRGATEQYF. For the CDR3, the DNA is TGTGCCAGTAGTGTCACCACGCGTGGAGCTACCGAGCAGTACTTC.

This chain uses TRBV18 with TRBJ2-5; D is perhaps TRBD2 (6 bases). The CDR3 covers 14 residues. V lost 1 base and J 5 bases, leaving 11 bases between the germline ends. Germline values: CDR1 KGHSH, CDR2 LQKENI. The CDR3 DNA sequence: TGTGCCAGCTCACCACGGTCACGGGGGGAGACCCAGTACTTC. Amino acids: CASSPRSRGETQYF.

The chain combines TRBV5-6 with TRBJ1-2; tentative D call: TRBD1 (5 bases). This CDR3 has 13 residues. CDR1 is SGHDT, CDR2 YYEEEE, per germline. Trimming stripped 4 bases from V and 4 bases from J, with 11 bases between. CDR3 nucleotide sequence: TGTGCCAGCAGCCCAGTCAGGGCCTATGGCTACACCTTC. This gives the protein CASSPVRAYGYTF.

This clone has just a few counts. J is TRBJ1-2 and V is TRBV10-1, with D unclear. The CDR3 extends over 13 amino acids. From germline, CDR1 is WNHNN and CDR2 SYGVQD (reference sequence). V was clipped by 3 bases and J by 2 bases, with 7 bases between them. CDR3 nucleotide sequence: TGCGCCAGCAGTGATTCTGTCAACTATGGCTACACCTTC. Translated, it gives CASSDSVNYGYTF.

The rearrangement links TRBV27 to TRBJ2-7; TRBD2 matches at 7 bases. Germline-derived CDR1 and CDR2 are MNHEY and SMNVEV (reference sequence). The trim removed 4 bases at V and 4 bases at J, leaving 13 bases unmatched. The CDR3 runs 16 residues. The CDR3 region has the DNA TGTGCCAGCAGTTCCGGTGCGGGGGTGATTTGGTACGAGCAGTACTTC. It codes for CASSSGAGVIWYEQYF.

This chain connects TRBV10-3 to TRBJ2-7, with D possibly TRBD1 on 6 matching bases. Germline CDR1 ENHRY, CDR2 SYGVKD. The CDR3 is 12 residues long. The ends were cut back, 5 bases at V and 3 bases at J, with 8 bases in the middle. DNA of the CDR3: TGTGCCATCAGTTTGGACAGCTACGAGCAGTACTTC. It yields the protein CAISLDSYEQYF.

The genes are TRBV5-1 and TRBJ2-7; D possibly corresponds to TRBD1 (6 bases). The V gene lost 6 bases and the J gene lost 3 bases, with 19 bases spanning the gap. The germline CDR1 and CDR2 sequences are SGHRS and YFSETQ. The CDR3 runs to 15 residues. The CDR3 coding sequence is TGCGCCAGCAACCGAGTGGAGACAGGCTTCTACGAGCAGTACTTC. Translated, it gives CASNRVETGFYEQYF.

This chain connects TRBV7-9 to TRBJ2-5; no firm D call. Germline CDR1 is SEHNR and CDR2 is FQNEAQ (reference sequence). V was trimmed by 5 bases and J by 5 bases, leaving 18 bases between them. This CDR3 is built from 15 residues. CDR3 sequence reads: CASSPKFGSSETQYF. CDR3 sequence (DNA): TGTGCCAGCAGCCCAAAGTTCGGTAGCTCGGAGACCCAGTACTTC.

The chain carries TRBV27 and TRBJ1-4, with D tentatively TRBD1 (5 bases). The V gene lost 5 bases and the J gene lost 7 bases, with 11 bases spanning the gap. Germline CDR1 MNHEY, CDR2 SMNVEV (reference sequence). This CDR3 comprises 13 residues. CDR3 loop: CASSGREGEKLFF. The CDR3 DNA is TGTGCCAGCAGTGGCAGGGAGGGTGAAAAACTGTTTTTT. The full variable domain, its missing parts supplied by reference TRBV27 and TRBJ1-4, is EAQVTQNPRYLITVTGKKLTVTCSQNMNHEYMSWYRQDPGLGLRQIYYSMNVEVTDKGDVPEGYKVSRKEKRNFPLILESPSPNQTSLYFCASSGREGEKLFFGSGTQLSVL.

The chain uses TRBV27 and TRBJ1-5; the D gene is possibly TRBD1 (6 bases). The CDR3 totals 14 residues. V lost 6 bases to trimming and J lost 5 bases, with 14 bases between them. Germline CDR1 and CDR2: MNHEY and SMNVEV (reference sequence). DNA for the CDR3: TGTGCCAGCAGGACTGGCGGGGGCGATCAGCCCCAGCATTTT. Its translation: CASRTGGGDQPQHF.

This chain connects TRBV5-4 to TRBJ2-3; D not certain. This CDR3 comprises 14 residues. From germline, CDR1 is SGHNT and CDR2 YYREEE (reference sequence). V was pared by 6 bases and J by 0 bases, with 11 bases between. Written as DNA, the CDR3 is TGTGCCAGCAATGGGCAGAAAAGCACAGATACGCAGTATTTT. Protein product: CASNGQKSTDTQYF.

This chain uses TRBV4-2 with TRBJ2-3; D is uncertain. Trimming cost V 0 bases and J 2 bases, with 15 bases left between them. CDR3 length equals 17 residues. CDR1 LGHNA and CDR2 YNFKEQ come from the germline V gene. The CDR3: CASSQDNYRRTTDTQYF. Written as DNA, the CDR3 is TGTGCCAGCAGCCAAGATAACTACCGGAGAACCACAGATACGCAGTATTTT.

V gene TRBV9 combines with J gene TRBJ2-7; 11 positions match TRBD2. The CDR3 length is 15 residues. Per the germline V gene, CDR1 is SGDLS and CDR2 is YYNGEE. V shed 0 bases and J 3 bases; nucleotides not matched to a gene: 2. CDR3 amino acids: CASSVDLAGGYEQYF. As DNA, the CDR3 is TGTGCCAGCAGCGTAGATCTAGCGGGGGGCTACGAGCAGTACTTC.

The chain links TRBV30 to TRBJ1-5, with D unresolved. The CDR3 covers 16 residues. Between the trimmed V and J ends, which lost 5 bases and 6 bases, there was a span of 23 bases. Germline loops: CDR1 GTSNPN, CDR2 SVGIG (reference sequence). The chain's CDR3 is CAWPDPRHPCSQPQHF. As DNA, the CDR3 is TGTGCCTGGCCCGACCCCAGACACCCGTGCAGTCAGCCCCAGCATTTT.

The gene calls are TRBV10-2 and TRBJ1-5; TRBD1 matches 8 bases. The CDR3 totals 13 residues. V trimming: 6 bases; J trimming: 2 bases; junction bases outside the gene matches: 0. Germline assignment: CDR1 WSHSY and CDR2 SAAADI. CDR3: CASRQGGNQPQHF. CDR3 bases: TGCGCCAGCAGACAGGGGGGCAATCAGCCCCAGCATTTT.

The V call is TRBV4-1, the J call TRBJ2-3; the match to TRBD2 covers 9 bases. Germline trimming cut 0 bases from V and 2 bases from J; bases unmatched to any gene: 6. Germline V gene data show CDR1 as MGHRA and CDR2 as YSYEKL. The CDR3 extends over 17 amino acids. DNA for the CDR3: TGCGCCAGCAGCCAAGACCTAGCGGGGATCTACACAGATACGCAGTATTTT. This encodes CASSQDLAGIYTDTQYF.

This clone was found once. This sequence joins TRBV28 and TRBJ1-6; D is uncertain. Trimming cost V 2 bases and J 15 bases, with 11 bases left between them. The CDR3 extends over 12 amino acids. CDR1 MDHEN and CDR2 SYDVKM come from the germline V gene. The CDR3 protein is CASSLLRSLLHF. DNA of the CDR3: TGTGCCAGCAGTTTACTACGAAGCCTCCTCCACTTT.

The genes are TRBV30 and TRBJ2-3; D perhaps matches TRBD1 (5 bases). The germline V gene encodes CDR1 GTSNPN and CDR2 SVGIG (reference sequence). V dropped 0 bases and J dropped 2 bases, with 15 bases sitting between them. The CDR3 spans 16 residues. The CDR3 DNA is TGTGCCTGGAGTGTACAGGTTAACAGGTACACAGATACGCAGTATTTT. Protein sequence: CAWSVQVNRYTDTQYF.

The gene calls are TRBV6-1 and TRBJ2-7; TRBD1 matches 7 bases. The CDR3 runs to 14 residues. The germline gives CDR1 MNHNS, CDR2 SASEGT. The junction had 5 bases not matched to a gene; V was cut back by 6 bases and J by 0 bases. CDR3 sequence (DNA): TGTGCCAGCAGATGGACAGGAATCTCCTACGAGCAGTACTTC. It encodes CASRWTGISYEQYF.

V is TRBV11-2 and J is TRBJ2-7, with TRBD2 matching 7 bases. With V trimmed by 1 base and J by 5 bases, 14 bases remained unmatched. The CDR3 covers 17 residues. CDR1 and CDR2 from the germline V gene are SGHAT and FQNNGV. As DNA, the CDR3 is TGTGCCAGCAGCTTAGCCGCCTGGGGCGGGAGCCACCACGAGCAGTACTTC. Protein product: CASSLAAWGGSHHEQYF.

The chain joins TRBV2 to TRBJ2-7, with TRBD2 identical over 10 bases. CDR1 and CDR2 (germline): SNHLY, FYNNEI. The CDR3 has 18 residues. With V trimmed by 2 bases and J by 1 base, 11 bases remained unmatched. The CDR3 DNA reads TGTGCCAGCAGTGAATGGACTAGCGGAGAGAGAGAGTCCTACGAGCAGTACTTC. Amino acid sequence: CASSEWTSGERESYEQYF.

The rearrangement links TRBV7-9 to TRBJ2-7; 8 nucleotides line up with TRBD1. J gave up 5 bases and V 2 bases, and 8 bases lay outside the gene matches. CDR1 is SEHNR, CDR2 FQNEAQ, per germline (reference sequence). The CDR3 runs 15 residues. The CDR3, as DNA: TGTGCCAGCAGCTTAACCCAGACAGGGGTACACGAGCAGTACTTC. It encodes CASSLTQTGVHEQYF.

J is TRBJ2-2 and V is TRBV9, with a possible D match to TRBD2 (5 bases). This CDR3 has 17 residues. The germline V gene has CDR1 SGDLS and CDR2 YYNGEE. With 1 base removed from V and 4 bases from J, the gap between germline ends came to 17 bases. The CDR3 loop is CASSVKSGGSSTGELFF. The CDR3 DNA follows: TGTGCCAGCAGCGTAAAGTCTGGCGGGTCTTCCACCGGGGAGCTGTTTTTT.